This is a list of T cell receptor beta chains from one sample in a study of metastatic and nonmetastatic thyroid tumors. MiXCR reprocessed the PCR reads for TCRdb. This table holds about 46,000 clones, under 30% found once. Specimen: blood. These receptors all stem from a male donor with papillary thyroid cancer or a benign thyroid nodule (not recorded which). Some clones in this sample may be carry-over from other donors' samples. Each CDR3 is given with its conserved first and last residue. Each record gives: clone size, D gene, V gene, J gene, CDR3 protein, CDR3 DNA. A D gene is named only where the DNA matches it firmly. The size entry is marked missing in some rows and otherwise reads once, few, many or a size class.

clone_size: few
d_call: TRBD1
v_call: TRBV6-1
j_call: TRBJ1-5
cdr3_aa: CASSDYPRTGRSQPQHF
cdr3_nt: TGTGCCAGCAGTGACTACCCCCGGACAGGGAGAAGTCAGCCCCAGCATTTT

clone_size: once
d_call: .
v_call: TRBV18
j_call: TRBJ2-7
cdr3_aa: CASSQMGEQYF
cdr3_nt: TGTGCCAGCTCCCAGATGGGGGAGCAGTACTTC

clone_size: few
d_call: TRBD2
v_call: TRBV7-2
j_call: TRBJ2-2
cdr3_aa: CASSSRTRYTGELFF
cdr3_nt: TGTGCCAGCAGCTCTAGGACTAGATACACCGGGGAGCTGTTTTTT

clone_size: .
d_call: .
v_call: TRBV7-2
j_call: TRBJ1-5
cdr3_aa: CASSLISEGPPQHF
cdr3_nt: TGTGCCAGCAGCTTAATATCGGAGGGGCCGCCCCAGCATTTT

clone_size: medium-sized
d_call: TRBD2
v_call: TRBV6-1
j_call: TRBJ2-7
cdr3_aa: CASRTTSGSYEQYF
cdr3_nt: TGTGCCAGCAGAACCACTAGCGGTAGCTACGAGCAGTACTTC

clone_size: .
d_call: TRBD1
v_call: TRBV5-1
j_call: TRBJ2-7
cdr3_aa: CASSSDRSYEQYF
cdr3_nt: TGCGCCAGCAGCTCGGACAGGTCCTACGAGCAGTACTTC

clone_size: medium-sized
d_call: .
v_call: TRBV6-1
j_call: TRBJ2-7
cdr3_aa: CASSEGLKGNEQYF
cdr3_nt: TGTGCCAGCAGTGAAGGACTAAAGGGCAACGAGCAGTACTTC

clone_size: many
d_call: .
v_call: TRBV20-1
j_call: TRBJ1-5
cdr3_aa: CSAASKGQLNQPQHF
cdr3_nt: TGCAGTGCCGCCTCTAAGGGACAACTAAATCAGCCCCAGCATTTT

clone_size: many
d_call: TRBD1
v_call: TRBV6-1
j_call: TRBJ2-3
cdr3_aa: CASMERGQDTQYF
cdr3_nt: TGTGCCAGCATGGAAAGGGGGCAAGATACGCAGTATTTT

clone_size: .
d_call: .
v_call: TRBV5-1
j_call: TRBJ2-7
cdr3_aa: CASSSDRGYEQYF
cdr3_nt: TGCGCCAGCAGCTCGGACAGAGGTTACGAGCAGTACTTC

clone_size: many
d_call: .
v_call: TRBV2
j_call: TRBJ1-1
cdr3_aa: CASSERRMRNTEAFF
cdr3_nt: TGTGCCAGCAGTGAAAGGAGAATGCGGAACACTGAAGCTTTCTTT

clone_size: many
d_call: .
v_call: TRBV9
j_call: TRBJ2-3
cdr3_aa: CASSVSVGYSTDTQYF
cdr3_nt: TGTGCCAGCAGCGTAAGCGTTGGCTACTCCACAGATACGCAGTATTTT

clone_size: many
d_call: .
v_call: TRBV12-3/TRBV12-4
j_call: TRBJ2-3
cdr3_aa: CASSLAGDPTPTDTQYF
cdr3_nt: TGTGCCAGCAGCCTAGCCGGGGACCCGACCCCTACAGATACGCAGTATTTT

clone_size: .
d_call: .
v_call: TRBV7-8
j_call: TRBJ2-7
cdr3_aa: CASSRRHGDYEQYF
cdr3_nt: TGCGCCAGCAGCCGTCGACATGGGGACTACGAGCAGTACTTC

clone_size: .
d_call: TRBD2
v_call: TRBV30
j_call: TRBJ2-1
cdr3_aa: CAWSVRGSGGRSSYNEQFF
cdr3_nt: TGTGCCTGGAGTGTACGTGGTAGCGGGGGACGAAGCTCCTACAATGAGCAGTTCTTC

clone_size: .
d_call: .
v_call: TRBV27
j_call: TRBJ2-7
cdr3_aa: CASSSSDALHEQYF
cdr3_nt: TGTGCCAGCAGTTCCTCGGACGCCCTCCACGAGCAGTACTTC

clone_size: many
d_call: .
v_call: TRBV24-1
j_call: TRBJ1-5
cdr3_aa: CATREGYSNQPQHF
cdr3_nt: TGTGCCACCAGGGAGGGGTATAGCAATCAGCCCCAGCATTTT

clone_size: .
d_call: .
v_call: TRBV6-1
j_call: TRBJ1-5
cdr3_aa: CASGRSDSNQPQHF
cdr3_nt: TGTGCCAGCGGGAGGTCTGATAGCAATCAGCCCCAGCATTTT

clone_size: many
d_call: .
v_call: TRBV5-1
j_call: TRBJ2-1
cdr3_aa: CASSVNNLGVQFF
cdr3_nt: TGCGCCAGCAGCGTGAATAACCTGGGTGTTCAGTTCTTC

clone_size: many
d_call: TRBD2
v_call: TRBV20-1
j_call: TRBJ2-3
cdr3_aa: CSATGLAGPLGDTQYF
cdr3_nt: TGCAGTGCCACAGGACTAGCGGGACCTTTGGGAGATACGCAGTATTTT

clone_size: .
d_call: TRBD2
v_call: TRBV11-2
j_call: TRBJ2-1
cdr3_aa: CASSFTSVIPGEQFF
cdr3_nt: TGTGCCAGCAGCTTCACTAGCGTCATCCCGGGGGAGCAGTTCTTC

clone_size: many
d_call: TRBD1
v_call: TRBV9
j_call: TRBJ1-1
cdr3_aa: CASSPDRGSTEAFF
cdr3_nt: TGTGCCAGCAGCCCGGACAGGGGTAGCACTGAAGCTTTCTTT

clone_size: few
d_call: TRBD1
v_call: TRBV6-1
j_call: TRBJ2-7
cdr3_aa: CASSVIGQDRIYEQYF
cdr3_nt: TGTGCCAGCAGTGTCATCGGACAGGACCGGATTTACGAGCAGTACTTC

clone_size: .
d_call: TRBD1
v_call: TRBV5-1
j_call: TRBJ1-3
cdr3_aa: CASSLVVAGGPGNTIYF
cdr3_nt: TGCGCCAGCAGCTTGGTAGTGGCAGGGGGTCCTGGAAACACCATATATTTT

clone_size: many
d_call: TRBD1
v_call: TRBV2
j_call: TRBJ1-1
cdr3_aa: CASSQQGPNTEAFF
cdr3_nt: TGTGCCAGCAGTCAACAGGGGCCGAACACTGAAGCTTTCTTT

clone_size: .
d_call: TRBD2
v_call: TRBV20-1
j_call: TRBJ2-1
cdr3_aa: CSARPWTRPLGNEQFF
cdr3_nt: TGCAGTGCTAGGCCGTGGACTAGGCCTCTTGGGAATGAGCAGTTCTTC

clone_size: .
d_call: .
v_call: TRBV7-2
j_call: TRBJ2-7
cdr3_aa: CASSSQYRGEQYF
cdr3_nt: TGTGCCAGCAGCTCACAATACCGAGGCGAGCAGTACTTC

clone_size: many
d_call: .
v_call: TRBV4-1
j_call: TRBJ2-5
cdr3_aa: CASSQAPKGHIQETQYF
cdr3_nt: TGCGCCAGCAGCCAAGCTCCCAAGGGACACATCCAAGAGACCCAGTACTTC

clone_size: .
d_call: .
v_call: TRBV3-1
j_call: TRBJ1-2
cdr3_aa: CASSQVPYGYTF
cdr3_nt: TGTGCCAGCAGCCAAGTTCCTTATGGCTACACCTTC

clone_size: many
d_call: .
v_call: TRBV5-4
j_call: TRBJ1-2
cdr3_aa: CASSSPEVTTYGYTF
cdr3_nt: TGTGCCAGCAGCAGTCCCGAAGTTACAACCTATGGCTACACCTTC

clone_size: medium-sized
d_call: .
v_call: TRBV6-1
j_call: TRBJ1-5
cdr3_aa: CASSEALIGPQPQHF
cdr3_nt: TGTGCCAGCAGTGAAGCACTGATAGGGCCCCAGCCCCAGCATTTT

clone_size: many
d_call: .
v_call: TRBV11-2
j_call: TRBJ2-5
cdr3_aa: CASSLVGILQETQYF
cdr3_nt: TGTGCCAGCAGCTTAGTGGGGATTCTCCAAGAGACCCAGTACTTC

clone_size: .
d_call: .
v_call: TRBV6-1
j_call: TRBJ2-7
cdr3_aa: CASSEHGQLIEQYF
cdr3_nt: TGTGCCAGCAGTGAACACGGACAGCTAATCGAGCAGTACTTC

clone_size: few
d_call: TRBD2
v_call: TRBV28
j_call: TRBJ2-3
cdr3_aa: CASSPARTSGTTDTQYF
cdr3_nt: TGTGCCAGCAGTCCGGCACGGACTAGCGGGACCACAGATACGCAGTATTTT

clone_size: .
d_call: TRBD2
v_call: TRBV7-9
j_call: TRBJ2-7
cdr3_aa: CASSKREKYEQYF
cdr3_nt: TGTGCCAGCAGCAAGCGGGAGAAGTACGAGCAGTACTTC

clone_size: .
d_call: .
v_call: TRBV20-1
j_call: TRBJ1-2
cdr3_aa: CSARDIRDGYTF
cdr3_nt: TGCAGTGCTAGAGATATAAGAGATGGCTACACCTTC

clone_size: many
d_call: .
v_call: TRBV10-1
j_call: TRBJ2-1
cdr3_aa: CASSEGTDLNEQFF
cdr3_nt: TGCGCCAGCAGTGAGGGGACTGATCTCAATGAGCAGTTCTTC

clone_size: few
d_call: TRBD1
v_call: TRBV6-1
j_call: TRBJ1-2
cdr3_aa: CASRRTGEGYTF
cdr3_nt: TGTGCCAGCAGGAGGACAGGGGAAGGCTACACCTTC

clone_size: .
d_call: .
v_call: TRBV5-1
j_call: TRBJ2-7
cdr3_aa: CASILGGSAYEQYF
cdr3_nt: TGCGCCAGCATCTTGGGAGGATCGGCCTACGAGCAGTACTTC

clone_size: .
d_call: TRBD1
v_call: TRBV9
j_call: TRBJ2-2
cdr3_aa: CASSSGGLGELFF
cdr3_nt: TGTGCCAGCAGCTCAGGGGGCCTCGGGGAGCTGTTTTTT

clone_size: many
d_call: .
v_call: TRBV11-2
j_call: TRBJ2-4
cdr3_aa: CASSPGRFRENIQYF
cdr3_nt: TGTGCCAGCAGCCCCGGGCGGTTTAGGGAAAACATTCAGTACTTC

clone_size: .
d_call: .
v_call: TRBV6-1
j_call: TRBJ1-2
cdr3_aa: CASSESTGSAVYGYTF
cdr3_nt: TGTGCCAGCAGCGAGTCTACTGGGTCCGCCGTGTATGGCTACACCTTC

clone_size: many
d_call: TRBD1
v_call: TRBV5-1
j_call: TRBJ2-3
cdr3_aa: CASSLDVGTGTDTQYF
cdr3_nt: TGCGCCAGCAGCTTGGACGTAGGGACAGGCACAGATACGCAGTATTTT

clone_size: .
d_call: .
v_call: TRBV30
j_call: TRBJ1-4
cdr3_aa: CAWSPPVGGFGEKLFF
cdr3_nt: TGTGCCTGGAGTCCTCCCGTAGGGGGATTCGGAGAAAAACTGTTTTTT

clone_size: few
d_call: .
v_call: TRBV5-4
j_call: TRBJ1-2
cdr3_aa: CASSLRTDGGGYTF
cdr3_nt: TGTGCCAGCAGCTTGCGGACGGACGGGGGTGGCTACACCTTC

clone_size: many
d_call: .
v_call: TRBV6-6
j_call: TRBJ2-1
cdr3_aa: CASSYDAGPHEQFF
cdr3_nt: TGTGCCAGCAGTTACGATGCGGGGCCCCATGAGCAGTTCTTC

clone_size: many
d_call: .
v_call: TRBV24-1
j_call: TRBJ2-1
cdr3_aa: CATSEGWWGDEQFF
cdr3_nt: TGTGCCACCAGTGAAGGGTGGTGGGGTGATGAGCAGTTCTTC

clone_size: medium-sized
d_call: .
v_call: TRBV6-5
j_call: TRBJ1-6
cdr3_aa: CASSYSWGGDSPLHF
cdr3_nt: TGTGCCAGCAGTTACTCGTGGGGGGGTGATTCACCCCTCCACTTT